This is a list of T cell receptor beta chains from one sample in a study of identical twins. A single record per CDR3 protein comes from TCRdb applying MiXCR to the 5' RACE reads. The sample holds about 1.7 million distinct CDR3 sequences, 25% to 35% seen once. What was sequenced was cord blood. The origin of the receptors is a newborn girl in good health. Each CDR3 is given with its conserved first and last residue. Fields, in order: J gene, V gene, D gene, clone size, CDR3 DNA, CDR3 protein. The D gene is left open where the match is weak. Rows give clone size only sometimes, using once, few, many, or a class for an expanded clone.

TRBJ2-7,TRBV5-1,TRBD2,NA,TGCGCCAGCAGCCCCCCTACTAGCGACTACGAGCAGTACTTC,CASSPPTSDYEQYF
TRBJ1-2,TRBV15,NA,NA,TGTGCCACCAGCAGAACTCCGACAGGATCGGATAGGAATGGCTACACCTTC,CATSRTPTGSDRNGYTF
TRBJ2-3,TRBV3-1,TRBD1,NA,TGTGCCAGCAGCCAAGACCTCAGGGGGCCCACAGATACGCAGTATTTT,CASSQDLRGPTDTQYF
TRBJ2-7,TRBV7-2,NA,NA,TGTGCCAGCAGCTCCGACGGCGGTCACTACGAGCAGTACTTC,CASSSDGGHYEQYF
TRBJ2-7,TRBV5-1,TRBD1,NA,TGCGCCAGCAGCTTGGCCGGACAGGGGTGGAACGAGCAGTACTTC,CASSLAGQGWNEQYF
TRBJ1-2,TRBV12-3/TRBV12-4,TRBD1,many,TGTGCCAGCAGCCTTGACAGGGTCCATGGCTACACCTTC,CASSLDRVHGYTF
TRBJ2-3,TRBV6-5,NA,many,TGTGCCAGCAGTTACTCCTCCGGTCTCACAGATACGCAGTATTTT,CASSYSSGLTDTQYF
TRBJ1-4,TRBV4-1,NA,few,TGCGCCAGCAGCCAAGCGTGGTATATTAATGAAAAACTGTTTTTT,CASSQAWYINEKLFF
TRBJ1-6,TRBV28,TRBD1,NA,TGTGCCAGCAGCCCCCGGACAGGCACTAATTCACCCCTCCACTTT,CASSPRTGTNSPLHF
TRBJ2-5,TRBV28,NA,few,TGTGCCAGCAGTTTAGGGTCAGGGATGGGAGAGACCCAGTACTTC,CASSLGSGMGETQYF
TRBJ1-2,TRBV6-5,NA,NA,TGTGCCAGCAGTTCCGAGATAGGGTACGGCTACACCTTC,CASSSEIGYGYTF
TRBJ2-3,TRBV29-1,NA,NA,TGCAGCGTTGACCGTGGGGGGGGCCCAGATACGCAGTATTTT,CSVDRGGGPDTQYF
TRBJ1-5,TRBV18,NA,few,TGTGCCAGCTCATCGACAGTCGGGGGCAATCAGCCCCAGCATTTT,CASSSTVGGNQPQHF
TRBJ1-1,TRBV7-6,NA,NA,TGTGCCAGCCTTCGGCGAGGGGGACTGAACACTGAAGCTTTCTTT,CASLRRGGLNTEAFF
TRBJ2-1,TRBV20-1,TRBD2,many,TGCAGTGCCGGACTAGCGGTGTACAATGAGCAGTTCTTC,CSAGLAVYNEQFF
TRBJ2-3,TRBV11-2,TRBD2,NA,TGTGCCAGCAGCGAACCGGGACTAGCGACAGATACGCAGTATTTT,CASSEPGLATDTQYF
TRBJ1-5,TRBV3-1,TRBD1,NA,TGTGCCAGCAGCCAAGGGACAGGTTTCAATCAGCCCCAGCATTTT,CASSQGTGFNQPQHF
TRBJ2-4,TRBV28,TRBD2,NA,TGTGCCAGCAGTTTCGGACTAGCGGGAGCTACAGCCAAAAACACTCAGTACTTC,CASSFGLAGATAKNTQYF
TRBJ2-5,TRBV24-1,NA,few,TGTGCCACCAGTGATTTGCGGCAACCCGAGACCCAGTACTTC,CATSDLRQPETQYF
TRBJ2-5,TRBV5-1,TRBD2,NA,TGCGCCAGCAGCGGCCTAGCGGGGGCCAAACAAGAGACCCAGTACTTC,CASSGLAGAKQETQYF
TRBJ1-4,TRBV25-1,NA,many,TGTGCCAGCAGTGCCATCCTTGCAACTAATGAAAAACTGTTTTTT,CASSAILATNEKLFF
TRBJ2-3,TRBV20-1,NA,NA,TGCAGTGCTAGAGATAACCCCTTCACAGATACGCAGTATTTT,CSARDNPFTDTQYF
TRBJ1-2,TRBV5-6,NA,many,TGTGCCAGCAGCTTGCCGCTCCCCGCTGCTCATGGCTACACCTTC,CASSLPLPAAHGYTF
TRBJ2-7,TRBV6-6,NA,few,TGTGCCAGCAGTTACTCTGAGAATTACAATGAGCAGTACTTC,CASSYSENYNEQYF
TRBJ2-3,TRBV7-2,NA,NA,TGTGCCAGCAGCTTAGCCGGGTCCCGCACAGATACGCACTATTTT,CASSLAGSRTDTHYF
TRBJ1-6,TRBV10-3,TRBD1,NA,TGTGCCATCAGATCTGACAGGGGTAATTCACCCCCCCACTTT,CAIRSDRGNSPPHF
TRBJ1-1,TRBV7-9,NA,NA,TGTGCCAGCAGCTGGGACCCCCCGAACACTGAAGCTTTCTTT,CASSWDPPNTEAFF
TRBJ2-7,TRBV27,TRBD1,NA,TGTGCCAGCAGTTTATCTGCCGGACAGGGAGACTTCATTTACGAGCAGTACTTC,CASSLSAGQGDFIYEQYF
TRBJ1-5,TRBV19,NA,few,TGTGCCAGTAGTATCCAACAGGGACGCAATCAGCCCCAGCATTTT,CASSIQQGRNQPQHF
TRBJ2-1,TRBV28,TRBD2,NA,TGTGCCAGCAGTCGACCGGGACTAGCGGGTGAAAATGAGCAGTTCTTC,CASSRPGLAGENEQFF
TRBJ1-4,TRBV11-2,TRBD1,few,TGTGCCAGCAGCCCCAATCGGGGGACAGTGTTTTTT,CASSPNRGTVFF
TRBJ2-1,TRBV13,NA,many,TGCGCCAGCAGTAGCCGTAAGAATGAGCAGTTCTTC,CASSSRKNEQFF
TRBJ2-4,TRBV12-3/TRBV12-4,TRBD1,NA,TGTGCCAGCAGCCTAACAGGGGCGGGAAACATTCAGTACTTC,CASSLTGAGNIQYF